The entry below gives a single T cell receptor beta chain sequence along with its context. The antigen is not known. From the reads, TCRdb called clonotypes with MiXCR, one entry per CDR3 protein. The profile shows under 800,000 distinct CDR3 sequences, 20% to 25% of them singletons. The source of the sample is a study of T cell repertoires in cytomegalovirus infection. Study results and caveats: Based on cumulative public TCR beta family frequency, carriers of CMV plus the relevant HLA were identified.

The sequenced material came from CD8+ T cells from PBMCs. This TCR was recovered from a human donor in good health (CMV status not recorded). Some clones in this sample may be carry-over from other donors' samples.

The CDR3 nucleotides are TGTGCCACCAGCAGAGATCGGGAGTACAGCCCTAAAAACCCGAACACTGAAGCTTTCTTT. This codes for CATSRDREYSPKNPNTEAFF. The chain recombines TRBV15 with TRBJ1-1; D uncertain. Looked up from germline, CDR1 is LNHNV and CDR2 is YYDKDF (reference sequence). Trimming left V 0 bases short and J 1 base short, with 24 bases between. The CDR3 loop spans 20 amino acids.